This T cell receptor beta chain came from a study of T cell repertoires in cytomegalovirus infection. Across the study: Shared public TCR beta signatures pointed to both CMV infection and a matching HLA type. Study observations and caveats: HLA-C-restricted CMV clonotypes gave the most frequent clonotype in two of eight donors.

CDR3 length: 16 amino acids. Trimming stripped 4 bases from V and 2 bases from J, with 15 bases between. Germline CDR1 is SNHLY and CDR2 is FYNNEI. This clonotype was observed a few times. Its antigen remains unidentified. TCRdb recomputed calls from the reads with MiXCR, one row per CDR3 protein. The sample consists of 49,000 or so distinct CDR3 sequences, roughly 18% of them appearing once. The J gene is TRBJ2-1, the V gene TRBV2; a weak D match, TRBD2 (5 bases). This clonotype was sampled from a human donor in good health (CMV status not recorded). Some clones in this sample may be carry-over from other donors' samples. The sequencing used CD8+ T cells from cultured PBMCs, collected from culture after CMV antigen stimulation. CDR3 loop: CASSARERHTYNEQFF. Here the CDR3 DNA reads TGTGCCAGCAGTGCTAGGGAGCGGCACACCTACAATGAGCAGTTCTTC.